This note documents a single T cell receptor (beta chain) sequence. Its antigen is unidentified. The data stem from a study of cytomegalovirus exposure and HLA in healthy donors. Whole-study findings and limits: HLA alleles showed associations with 16,951 TCR beta sequences in a later analysis, at a 0.05 false discovery rate. The authors excluded some V segments, including TRBV6-2 and TRBV6-3, as indistinguishable.

In germline, CDR1 is LGHNA, CDR2 YNFKEQ. V was clipped by 5 bases and J by 3 bases; unmatched bases: 2. This CDR3 is 14 amino acids long. The primer mix had 60 Vbeta and 13 Jbeta primers. Produced via immunoSEQ multiplex PCR; TCRdb's table is partial and in-frame only. The table includes some 140,000 clones, 80% to 85% detected once. Sequencing used PBMCs. This rearrangement joins TRBV4-2 to TRBJ2-1; 9 bases are a match to TRBD2. This sequence originates from a woman between 50 and 59 years old in good health and CMV-seropositive. For the CDR3, the DNA is TGTGCCAGCAGCTCACTAGCGGGCTACAATGAGCAGTTCTTC. Protein sequence: CASSSLAGYNEQFF.